Included here is one T cell receptor (beta chain) sequence, with context. What it recognizes is unknown. The data were taken from a study of persistence of HIV-infected CD4 T cells. Nonspecific anti-CD3/anti-CD28 bead stimulation represents the broad CD4+ T cell repertoire. Responding CD4+ T cells were sorted by upregulation of both CD40 ligand and CD69. CD4+ T cell counts exceeded 400 cells/uL; CMV serology was positive. The immunoSEQ assay was version 4, run in survey mode. The data were produced by immunoSEQ multiplex PCR, yet TCRdb's version contains in-frame clones alone and is incomplete. Counted here are around 45,000 clones, more than 85% occurring once; the ten biggest clones make up approximately 1.8%. CDR3 length: 15 amino acids. The ends lost 3 bases at V and 3 bases at J; junction bases unmatched: 6. CDR1 is SGHRS and CDR2 is YFSETQ in the germline V gene.

The clonotype comes from an adult man with HIV who was CMV-seropositive. The chain joins TRBV5-1 to TRBJ2-1; 7 nucleotides agree with TRBD2. The specimen was CD4+ T cells sorted from PBMCs after roughly 20-hour stimulation, collected from a patient who received antiretroviral therapy. The CDR3 region has the DNA TGCGCCAGCAGCTCTCCTTCGGGGGGCTACAATGAGCAGTTCTTC. Protein sequence: CASSSPSGGYNEQFF. Full variable domain (outside the CDR3, taken from reference TRBV5-1 and TRBJ2-1): KAGVTQTPRYLIKTRGQQVTLSCSPISGHRSVSWYQQTPGQGLQFLFEYFSETQRNKGNFPGRFSGRQFSNSRSEMNVSTLELGDSALYLCASSSPSGGYNEQFFGPGTRLTVL.